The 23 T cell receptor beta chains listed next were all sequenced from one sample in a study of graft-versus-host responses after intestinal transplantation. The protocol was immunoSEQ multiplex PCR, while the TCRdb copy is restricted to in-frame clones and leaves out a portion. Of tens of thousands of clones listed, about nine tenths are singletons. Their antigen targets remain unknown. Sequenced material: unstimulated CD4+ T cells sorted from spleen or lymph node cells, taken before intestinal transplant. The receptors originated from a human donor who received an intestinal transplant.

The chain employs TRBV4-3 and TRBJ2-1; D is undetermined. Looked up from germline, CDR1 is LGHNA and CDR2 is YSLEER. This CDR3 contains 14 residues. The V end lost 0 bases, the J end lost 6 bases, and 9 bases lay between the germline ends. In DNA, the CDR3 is TGCGCCAGCAGCCAAGATCGTGTGAGCAATGAGCAGTTCTTC. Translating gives CASSQDRVSNEQFF.

CDR3 sequence: CSAERRDGYTF. CDR3 DNA: TGCAGTGCCGAGAGGCGGGATGGCTACACCTTC. The chain has TRBV20-1 and TRBJ1-2; D not resolved. Germline values: CDR1 DFQATT, CDR2 SNEGSKA (reference sequence). CDR3 length equals 11 residues. V was clipped by 6 bases and J by 6 bases, with 11 bases between them.

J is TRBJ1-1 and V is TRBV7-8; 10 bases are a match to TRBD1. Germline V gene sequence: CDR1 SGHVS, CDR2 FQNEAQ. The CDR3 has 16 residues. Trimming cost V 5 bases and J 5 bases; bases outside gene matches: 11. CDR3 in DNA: TGTGCCAGCAGCCTTCGGGACAGGGGTGGGAATACTGAAGCTTTCTTT. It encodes CASSLRDRGGNTEAFF.

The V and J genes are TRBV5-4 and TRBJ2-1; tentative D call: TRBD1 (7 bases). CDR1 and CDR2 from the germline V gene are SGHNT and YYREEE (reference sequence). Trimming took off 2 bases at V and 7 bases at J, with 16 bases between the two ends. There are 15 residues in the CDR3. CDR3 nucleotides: TGTGCCAGCAGCTTTCTGTCGGCAGGGGGGAATGAGCAGTTCTTC. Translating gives CASSFLSAGGNEQFF.

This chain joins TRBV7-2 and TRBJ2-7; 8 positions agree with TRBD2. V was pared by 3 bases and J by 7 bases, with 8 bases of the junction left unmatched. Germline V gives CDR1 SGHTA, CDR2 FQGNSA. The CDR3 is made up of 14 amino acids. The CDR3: CASSFSGGLFEQYF. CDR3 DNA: TGTGCCAGCAGCTTCTCGGGGGGGCTTTTTGAGCAGTACTTC.

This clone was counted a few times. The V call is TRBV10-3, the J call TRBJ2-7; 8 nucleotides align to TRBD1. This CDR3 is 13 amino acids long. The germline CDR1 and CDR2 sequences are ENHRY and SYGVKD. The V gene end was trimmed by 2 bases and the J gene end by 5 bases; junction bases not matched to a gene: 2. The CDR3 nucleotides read TGTGCCATCAGTGAGCAGGGGGCGGACGAGCAGTACTTC. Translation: CAISEQGADEQYF.

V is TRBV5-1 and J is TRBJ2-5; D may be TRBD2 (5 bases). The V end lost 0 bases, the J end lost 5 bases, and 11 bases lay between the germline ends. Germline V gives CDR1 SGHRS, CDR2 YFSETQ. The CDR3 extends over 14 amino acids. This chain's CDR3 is CASSLESGRETQYF. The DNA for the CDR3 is TGCGCCAGCAGCTTGGAGAGCGGCAGGGAGACCCAGTACTTC. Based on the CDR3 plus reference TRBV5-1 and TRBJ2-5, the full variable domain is KAGVTQTPRYLIKTRGQQVTLSCSPISGHRSVSWYQQTPGQGLQFLFEYFSETQRNKGNFPGRFSGRQFSNSRSEMNVSTLELGDSALYLCASSLESGRETQYFGPGTRLLVL.

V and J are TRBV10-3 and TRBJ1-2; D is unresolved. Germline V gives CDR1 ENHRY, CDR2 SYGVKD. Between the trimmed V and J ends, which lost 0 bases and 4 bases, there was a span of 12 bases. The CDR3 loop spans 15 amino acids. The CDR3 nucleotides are TGTGCCATCAGTGAGTCTGCGGAGCGAAGCTATGGCTACACCTTC. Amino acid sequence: CAISESAERSYGYTF.

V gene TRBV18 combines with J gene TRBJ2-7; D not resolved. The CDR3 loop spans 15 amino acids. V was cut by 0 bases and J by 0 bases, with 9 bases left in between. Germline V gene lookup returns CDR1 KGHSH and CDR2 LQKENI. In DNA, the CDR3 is TGTGCCAGCTCACCACCGGTCCCGGTCTCCTACGAGCAGTACTTC. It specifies CASSPPVPVSYEQYF.

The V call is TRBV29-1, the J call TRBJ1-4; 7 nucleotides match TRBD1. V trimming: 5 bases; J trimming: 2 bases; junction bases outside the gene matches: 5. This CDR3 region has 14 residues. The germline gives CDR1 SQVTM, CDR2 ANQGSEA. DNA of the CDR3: TGCAGCGTTCATGAGGGACAGACTAATGAAAAACTGTTTTTT. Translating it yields CSVHEGQTNEKLFF.

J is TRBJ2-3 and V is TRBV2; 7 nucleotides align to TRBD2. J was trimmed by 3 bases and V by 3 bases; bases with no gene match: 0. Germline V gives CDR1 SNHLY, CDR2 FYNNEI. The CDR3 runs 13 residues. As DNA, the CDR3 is TGTGCCAGCAGTGAGGGAGGGACAGATACGCAGTATTTT. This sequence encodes CASSEGGTDTQYF.

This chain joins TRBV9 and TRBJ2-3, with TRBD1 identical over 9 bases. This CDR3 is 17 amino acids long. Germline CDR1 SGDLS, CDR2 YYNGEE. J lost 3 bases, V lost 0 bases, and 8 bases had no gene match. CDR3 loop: CASSVEPGQGWTDTQYF. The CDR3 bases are TGTGCCAGCAGCGTAGAACCGGGACAGGGATGGACAGATACGCAGTATTTT.

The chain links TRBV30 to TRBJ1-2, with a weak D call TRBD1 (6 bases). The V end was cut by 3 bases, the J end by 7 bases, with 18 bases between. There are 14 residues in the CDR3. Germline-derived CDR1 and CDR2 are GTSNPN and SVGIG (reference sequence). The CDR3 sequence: CAWSPDRSPGGYTF. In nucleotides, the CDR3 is TGTGCCTGGAGCCCTGACAGGTCACCGGGTGGCTACACCTTC.

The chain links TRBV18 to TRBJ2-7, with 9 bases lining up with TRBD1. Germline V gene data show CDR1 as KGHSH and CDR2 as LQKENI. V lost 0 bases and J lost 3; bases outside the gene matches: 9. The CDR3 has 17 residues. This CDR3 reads CASSPPYMGQGDYEQYF. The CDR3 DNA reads TGTGCCAGCTCACCACCCTATATGGGACAGGGAGACTACGAGCAGTACTTC.

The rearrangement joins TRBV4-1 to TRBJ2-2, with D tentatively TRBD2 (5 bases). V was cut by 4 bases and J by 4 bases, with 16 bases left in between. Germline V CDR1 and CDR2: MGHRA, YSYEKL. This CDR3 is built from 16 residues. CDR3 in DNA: TGCGCCAGCAGCCGTACCAGGTTGGCGGGCACCGGGGAGCTGTTTTTT. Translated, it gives CASSRTRLAGTGELFF.

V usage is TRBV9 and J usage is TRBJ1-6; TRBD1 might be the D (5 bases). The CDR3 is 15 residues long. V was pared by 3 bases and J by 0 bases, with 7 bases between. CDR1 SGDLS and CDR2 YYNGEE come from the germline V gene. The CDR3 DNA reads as TGTGCCAGCAGCGCGGACATCTCCTATAATTCACCCCTCCACTTT. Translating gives CASSADISYNSPLHF.

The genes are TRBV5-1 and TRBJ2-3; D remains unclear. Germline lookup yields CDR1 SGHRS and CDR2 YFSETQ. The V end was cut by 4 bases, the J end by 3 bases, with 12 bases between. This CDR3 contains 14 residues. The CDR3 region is CASSPRPGTDTQYF. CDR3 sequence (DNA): TGCGCCAGCAGCCCGAGGCCTGGAACAGATACGCAGTATTTT.

The CDR3 DNA sequence: TGCGCCAGCAGCCAAGATCAAGGACTAGCGGGGGGGCATGAGCAGTTCTTC. Protein: CASSQDQGLAGGHEQFF. The chain recombines TRBV4-3 with TRBJ2-1; 15 positions match TRBD2. With 0 bases clipped from V and 8 bases from J, the junction kept 5 bases outside the gene matches. The CDR3 spans 17 residues. The germline V gene encodes CDR1 LGHNA and CDR2 YSLEER.

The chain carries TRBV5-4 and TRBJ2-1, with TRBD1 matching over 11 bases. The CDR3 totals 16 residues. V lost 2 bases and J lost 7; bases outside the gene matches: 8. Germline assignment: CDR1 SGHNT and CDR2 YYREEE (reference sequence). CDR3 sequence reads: CASSLFGTGGANEQFF. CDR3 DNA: TGTGCCAGCAGCTTATTCGGGACAGGGGGTGCAAATGAGCAGTTCTTC.

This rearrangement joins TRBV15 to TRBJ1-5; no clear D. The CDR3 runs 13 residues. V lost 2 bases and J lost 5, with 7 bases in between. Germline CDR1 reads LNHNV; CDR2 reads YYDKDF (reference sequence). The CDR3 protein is CATSRHTDQPQHF. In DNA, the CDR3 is TGTGCCACCAGCAGACACACAGATCAGCCCCAGCATTTT.

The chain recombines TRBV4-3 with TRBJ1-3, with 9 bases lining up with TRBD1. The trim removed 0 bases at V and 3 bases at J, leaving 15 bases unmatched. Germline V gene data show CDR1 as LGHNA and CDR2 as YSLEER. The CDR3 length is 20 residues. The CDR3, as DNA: TGCGCCAGCAGCCAAGATCTAGAGGGACAGGGACGGTTTGGTGGAAACACCATATATTTT. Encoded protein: CASSQDLEGQGRFGGNTIYF.

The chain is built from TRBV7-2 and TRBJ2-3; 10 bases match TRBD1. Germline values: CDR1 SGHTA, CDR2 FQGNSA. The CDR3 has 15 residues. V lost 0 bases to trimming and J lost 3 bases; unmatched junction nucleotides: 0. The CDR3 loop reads CASSLAGQGTDTQYF. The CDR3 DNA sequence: TGTGCCAGCAGCTTAGCGGGACAGGGGACAGATACGCAGTATTTT.

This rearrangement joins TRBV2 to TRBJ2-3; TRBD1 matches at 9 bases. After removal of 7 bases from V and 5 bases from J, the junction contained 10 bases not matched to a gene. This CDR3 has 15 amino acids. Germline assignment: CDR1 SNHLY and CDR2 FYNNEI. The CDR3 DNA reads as TGTGCCAGCATTAACCGGGACAGGGAAGGAGATACGCAGTATTTT. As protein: CASINRDREGDTQYF. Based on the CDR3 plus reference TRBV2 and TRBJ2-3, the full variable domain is EPEVTQTPSHQVTQMGQEVILRCVPISNHLYFYWYRQILGQKVEFLVSFYNNEISEKSEIFDDQFSVERPDGSNFTLKIRSTKLEDSAMYFCASINRDREGDTQYFGPGTRLTVL.